This TCR beta chain was captured by sequencing in a study of PD-1 blockade in classical Hodgkin lymphoma. Background on the study: Nivolumab was given intravenously to patients at 3 mg/kg every 2 weeks.

Using immunoSEQ multiplex PCR, the repertoire was profiled, and TCRdb retains in-frame clones only, with some absent. The table lists 75,000 to 100,000 clones, roughly 91% of them singletons. Notes on this clone: Antigen specificity is unknown.

The CDR3 has 15 amino acids. Germline loops: CDR1 ENHRY, CDR2 SYGVKD. J gave up 4 bases and V 2 bases, and 2 bases lay outside the gene matches. Overall study results and limits: By C4D1, diversity of CD4+ TCRs had risen significantly, whereas that of CD8+ TCRs had not. The authors excluded patients who started nivolumab under 1 year after ASCT. Complete responders possessed baseline diversity comparable to newly diagnosed patients.

Time point meaning: cycle 4 day 1 (C4D1), after 5 to 7 weeks of nivolumab. Patients all relapsed after autologous stem cell transplantation, and there was variation in brentuximab vedotin exposure. The specimen comprised peripheral blood mononuclear cells (PBMCs), sampled before the fourth cycle of nivolumab. The genes are TRBV10-3 and TRBJ1-5; 10 nucleotides match TRBD1. The source is a human donor with classical Hodgkin lymphoma. CDR3 DNA sequence: TGTGCCATCAGTGAGCAGGGACAGGGGAATCAGCCCCAGCATTTT. This translates into CAISEQGQGNQPQHF.